This T cell receptor (beta chain) was sequenced for a study of T cells after yellow fever vaccination. Study-wide context: In the case of low-cell-number fractions, SMART-Seq v4 Ultra Low Input was used for preparation.

Synthesis of TCR cDNA relied on 5'RACE template switching, which attached a universal primer site and UMIs. TCRdb ran MiXCR on the 5' RACE reads and lists one entry per CDR3 protein. The sample gives about 330,000 distinct CDR3 sequences, less than 9.5% of which show up once; 15% to 20% is in the top ten. Overall study results and limits: Subsequent booster samples again held most clones from primary vaccination (less than 98% CD4, nearly 90% CD8).

Germline assignment: CDR1 LGHNA and CDR2 YSLEER. V was clipped by 2 bases and J by 3 bases; unmatched bases: 5. The CDR3 runs 18 residues. Only a few counts were recorded for this clonotype. The antigen remains undetermined. The clonotype comes from a man aged 18 to 30 who received the YFV17D yellow fever vaccine. V and J are TRBV4-3 and TRBJ2-1; TRBD2 agrees at 15 bases. The sequenced sample was PBMCs, obtained roughly 47 days after the first yellow fever vaccination. The CDR3 region has the DNA TGCGCCAGCAGCCAATCTTCGGGACTAGCGGGGGGCTACAATGAGCAGTTCTTC. Protein: CASSQSSGLAGGYNEQFF.